Given below is one T cell receptor (beta chain) in context. Its antigen is unknown. This specimen comes from a study of cytomegalovirus exposure and HLA in healthy donors. Findings and limits, study-wide: In vitro testing confirmed a few CMV-associated chains as specific for CMV antigens.

The CDR3 consists of 17 residues. The V gene end was trimmed by 0 bases and the J gene end by 4 bases; junction bases not matched to a gene: 9. CDR1 is SGHAT and CDR2 is FQNNGV in the germline V gene. The data were produced by immunoSEQ multiplex PCR, yet TCRdb's version contains in-frame clones alone and is incomplete. The data contain roughly 58,000 clones, about 93% of them singletons. The receptor was isolated from a man aged 18 to 35 in good health and CMV-seronegative. The rearrangement links TRBV11-2 to TRBJ2-1; 7 positions match TRBD2. The material sequenced was PBMCs. CDR3 DNA sequence: TGTGCCAGCAGCTTAGAAGTATACGGGAGGAGTTACAATGAGCAGTTCTTC. It translates to CASSLEVYGRSYNEQFF.